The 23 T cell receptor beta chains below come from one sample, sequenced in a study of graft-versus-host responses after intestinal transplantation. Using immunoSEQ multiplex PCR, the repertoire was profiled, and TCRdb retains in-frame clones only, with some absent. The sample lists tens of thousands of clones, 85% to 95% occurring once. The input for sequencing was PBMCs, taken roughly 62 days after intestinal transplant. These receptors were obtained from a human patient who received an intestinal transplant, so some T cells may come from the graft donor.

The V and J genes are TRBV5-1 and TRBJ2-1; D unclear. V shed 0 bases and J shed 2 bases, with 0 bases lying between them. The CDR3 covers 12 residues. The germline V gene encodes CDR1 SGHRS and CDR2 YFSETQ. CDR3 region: CASSLAYNEQFF. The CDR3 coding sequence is TGCGCCAGCAGCTTGGCCTACAATGAGCAGTTCTTC.

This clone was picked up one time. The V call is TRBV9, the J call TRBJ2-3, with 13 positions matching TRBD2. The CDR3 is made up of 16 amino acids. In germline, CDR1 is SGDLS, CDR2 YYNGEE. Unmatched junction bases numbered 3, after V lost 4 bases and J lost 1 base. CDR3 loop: CASSLGLAGGTDTQYF. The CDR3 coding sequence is TGTGCCAGCAGCCTCGGACTAGCGGGGGGCACAGATACGCAGTATTTT. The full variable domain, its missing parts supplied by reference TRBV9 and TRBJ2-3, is DSGVTQTPKHLITATGQRVTLRCSPRSGDLSVYWYQQSLDQGLQFLIQYYNGEERAKGNILERFSAQQFPDLHSELNLSSLELGDSALYFCASSLGLAGGTDTQYFGPGTRLTVL.

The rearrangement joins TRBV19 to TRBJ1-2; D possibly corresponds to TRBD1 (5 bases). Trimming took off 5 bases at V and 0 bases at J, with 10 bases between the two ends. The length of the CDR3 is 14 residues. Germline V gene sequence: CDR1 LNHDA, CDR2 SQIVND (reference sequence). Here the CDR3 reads CASSLGHTNYGYTF. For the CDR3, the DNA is TGTGCCAGTAGTCTCGGACATACTAACTATGGCTACACCTTC.

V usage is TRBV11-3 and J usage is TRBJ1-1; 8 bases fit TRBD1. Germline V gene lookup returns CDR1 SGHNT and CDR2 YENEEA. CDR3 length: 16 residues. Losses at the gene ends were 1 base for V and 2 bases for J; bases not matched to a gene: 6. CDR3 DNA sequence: TGTGCCAGCAGCTTAGGGACAGGGTATCTCAACACTGAAGCTTTCTTT. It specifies CASSLGTGYLNTEAFF.

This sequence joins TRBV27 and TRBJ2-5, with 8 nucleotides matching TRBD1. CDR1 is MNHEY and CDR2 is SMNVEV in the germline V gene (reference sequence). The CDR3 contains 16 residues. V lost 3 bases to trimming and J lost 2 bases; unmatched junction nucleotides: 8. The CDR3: CASSFITGQEQETQYF. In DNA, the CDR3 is TGTGCCAGCAGTTTCATTACGGGACAGGAACAAGAGACCCAGTACTTC.

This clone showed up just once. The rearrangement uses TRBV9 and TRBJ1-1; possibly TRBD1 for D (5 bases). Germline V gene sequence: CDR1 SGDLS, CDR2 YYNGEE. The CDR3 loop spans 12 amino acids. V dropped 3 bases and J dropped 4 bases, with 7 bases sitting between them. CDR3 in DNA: TGTGCCAGCAGCGCGGGGGGCACTGAAGCTTTCTTT. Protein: CASSAGGTEAFF.

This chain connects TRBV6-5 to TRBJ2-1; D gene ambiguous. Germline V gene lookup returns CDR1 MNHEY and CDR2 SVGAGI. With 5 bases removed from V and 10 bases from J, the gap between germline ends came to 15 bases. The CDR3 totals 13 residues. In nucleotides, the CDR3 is TGTGCCAGCAGTGAAGTCGGAGCAAACGAGCAGTTCTTC. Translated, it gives CASSEVGANEQFF.

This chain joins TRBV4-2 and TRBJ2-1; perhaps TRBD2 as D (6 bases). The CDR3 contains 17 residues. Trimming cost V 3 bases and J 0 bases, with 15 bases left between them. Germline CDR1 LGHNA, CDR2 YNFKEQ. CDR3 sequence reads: CASSQDQRASSYNEQFF. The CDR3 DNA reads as TGTGCCAGCAGCCAGGACCAGCGGGCCAGCTCCTACAATGAGCAGTTCTTC.

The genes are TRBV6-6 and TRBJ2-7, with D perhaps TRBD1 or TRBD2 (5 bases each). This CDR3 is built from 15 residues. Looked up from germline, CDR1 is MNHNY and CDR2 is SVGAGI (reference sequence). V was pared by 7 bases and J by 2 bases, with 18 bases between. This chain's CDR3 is CASTIKTEGPYEQYF. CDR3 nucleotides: TGTGCCAGCACCATAAAAACCGAGGGACCCTACGAGCAGTACTTC.

The CDR3 protein is CASSVASRATDTQYF. CDR3 DNA sequence: TGTGCCAGCAGCGTAGCTTCCAGGGCCACAGATACGCAGTATTTT. The chain employs TRBV9 and TRBJ2-3; D is possibly TRBD1 (5 bases). This CDR3 region has 15 residues. Trimming stripped 0 bases from V and 2 bases from J, with 10 bases between. Germline V gives CDR1 SGDLS, CDR2 YYNGEE.

The CDR3 sequence is CASSQGRGAEATNEKLFF. CDR3 nucleotides: TGCGCCAGCAGCCAAGGTAGAGGGGCGGAAGCAACTAATGAAAAACTGTTTTTT. This sequence joins TRBV4-3 and TRBJ1-4; the D gene is possibly TRBD1 (5 bases). CDR1 and CDR2 from the germline V gene are LGHNA and YSLEER. The V end lost 1 base, the J end lost 0 bases, and 15 bases lay between the germline ends. CDR3 size: 18 residues.

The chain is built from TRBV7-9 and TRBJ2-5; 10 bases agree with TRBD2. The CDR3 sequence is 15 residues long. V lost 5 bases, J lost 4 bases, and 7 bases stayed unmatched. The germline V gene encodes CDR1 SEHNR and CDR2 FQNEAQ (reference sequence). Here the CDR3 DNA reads TGTGCCAGCAGCCCACCGGGACTAGCGATAGAGACCCAGTACTTC. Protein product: CASSPPGLAIETQYF.

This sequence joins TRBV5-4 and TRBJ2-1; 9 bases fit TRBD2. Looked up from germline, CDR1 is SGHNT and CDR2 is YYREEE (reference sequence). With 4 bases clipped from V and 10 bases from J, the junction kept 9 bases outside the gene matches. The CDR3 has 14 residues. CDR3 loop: CASSQGLAFSEQFF. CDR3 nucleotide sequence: TGTGCCAGCAGCCAAGGACTAGCGTTCTCAGAGCAGTTCTTC. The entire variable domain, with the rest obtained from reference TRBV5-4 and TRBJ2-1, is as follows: ETGVTQSPTHLIKTRGQQVTLRCSSQSGHNTVSWYQQALGQGPQFIFQYYREEENGRGNFPPRFSGLQFPNYSSELNVNALELDDSALYLCASSQGLAFSEQFFGPGTRLTVL.

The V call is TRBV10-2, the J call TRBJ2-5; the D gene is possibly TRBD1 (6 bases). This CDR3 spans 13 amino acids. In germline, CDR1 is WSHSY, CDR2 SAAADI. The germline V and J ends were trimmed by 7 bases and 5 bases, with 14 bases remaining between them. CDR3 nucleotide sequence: TGCGCCAGCAACTCAGGGGATTGGGAGACCCAGTACTTC. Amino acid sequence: CASNSGDWETQYF.

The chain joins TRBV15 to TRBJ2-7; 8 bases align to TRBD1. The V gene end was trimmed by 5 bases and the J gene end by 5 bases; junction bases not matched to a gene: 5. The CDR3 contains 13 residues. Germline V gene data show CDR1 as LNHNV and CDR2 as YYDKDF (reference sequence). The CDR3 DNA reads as TGTGCCACCAGCGGGCAGGACAGGGACGAGCAGTACTTC. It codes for CATSGQDRDEQYF.

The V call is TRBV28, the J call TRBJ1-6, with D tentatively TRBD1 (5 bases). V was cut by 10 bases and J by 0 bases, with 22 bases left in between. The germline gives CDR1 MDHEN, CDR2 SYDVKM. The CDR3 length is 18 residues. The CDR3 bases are TGTGCCACCAGGGTGGGGAATGGATGGAGCTCCTATAATTCACCCCTCCACTTT. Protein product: CATRVGNGWSSYNSPLHF.

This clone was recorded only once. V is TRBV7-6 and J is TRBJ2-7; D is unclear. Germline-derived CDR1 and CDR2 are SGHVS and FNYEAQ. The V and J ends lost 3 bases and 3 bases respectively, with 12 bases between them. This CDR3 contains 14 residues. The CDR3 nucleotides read TGTGCCAGCAGCTTTGGGCAGCTCTACTACGAGCAGTACTTC. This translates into CASSFGQLYYEQYF.

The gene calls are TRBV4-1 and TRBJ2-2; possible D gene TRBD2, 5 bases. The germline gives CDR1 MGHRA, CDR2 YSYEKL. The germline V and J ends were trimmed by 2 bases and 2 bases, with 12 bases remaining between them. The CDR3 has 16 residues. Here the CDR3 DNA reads TGCGCCAGCAGCCAACCGGAACGGGGTAACACCGGGGAGCTGTTTTTT. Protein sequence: CASSQPERGNTGELFF.

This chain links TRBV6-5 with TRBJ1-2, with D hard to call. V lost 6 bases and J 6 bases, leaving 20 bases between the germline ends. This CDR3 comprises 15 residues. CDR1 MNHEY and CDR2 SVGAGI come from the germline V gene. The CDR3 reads CASREDGASGNGYTF. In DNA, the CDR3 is TGTGCCAGCAGGGAGGACGGAGCGAGTGGAAATGGCTACACCTTC.

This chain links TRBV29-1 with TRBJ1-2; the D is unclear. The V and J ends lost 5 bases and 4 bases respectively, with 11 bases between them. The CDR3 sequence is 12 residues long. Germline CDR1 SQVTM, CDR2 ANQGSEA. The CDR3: CSVRPWAYGYTF. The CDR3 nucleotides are TGCAGCGTTCGGCCGTGGGCCTATGGCTACACCTTC.

CDR3 DNA sequence: TGTGCCAGCAGCCAGATTACCAGGGCCTCGGAGTACTTC. This translates into CASSQITRASEYF. The J gene is TRBJ2-7, the V gene TRBV11-2; maybe TRBD1 (5 bases). The CDR3 is 13 residues long. Germline V gives CDR1 SGHAT, CDR2 FQNNGV. V lost 5 bases, J lost 11 bases, and 19 bases lay in between.

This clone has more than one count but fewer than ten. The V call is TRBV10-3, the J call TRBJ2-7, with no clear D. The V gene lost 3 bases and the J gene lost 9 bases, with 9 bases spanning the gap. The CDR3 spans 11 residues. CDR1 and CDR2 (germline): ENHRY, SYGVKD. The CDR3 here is CAISDDEGQYF. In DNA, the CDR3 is TGTGCCATCAGTGATGACGAAGGGCAGTACTTC.

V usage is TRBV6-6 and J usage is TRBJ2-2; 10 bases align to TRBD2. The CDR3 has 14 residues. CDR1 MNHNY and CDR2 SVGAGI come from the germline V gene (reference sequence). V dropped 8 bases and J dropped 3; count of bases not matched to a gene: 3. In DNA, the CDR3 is TGTGCCAGCGGAGGGACTAGCGACACCGGGGAGCTGTTTTTT. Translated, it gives CASGGTSDTGELFF.